This T cell receptor (beta chain) was observed in a study of shared clonotypes between healthy human individuals. For the study at large: Three plates each covered CD4 naive and memory; CD8 naive two, CD8 memory one.

Selected positively for CCR7 and CD45RO-negative, naive CD8 cells excluded terminally differentiated effector memory CD45RA+ cells. About this clone: Antigen specificity is unknown.

Study-wide points: Only blood was sampled, and tissue TCR repertoires likely differ from blood ones. Relative to memory subsets, naive subsets generally showed larger estimated richness.

This CDR3 contains 12 residues. Germline assignment: CDR1 SGHRS and CDR2 YFSETQ. Trimming stripped 0 bases from V and 9 bases from J, with 7 bases between. The material for each subset, its genomic DNA, was split evenly across several immunoSEQ plates. Generated by immunoSEQ multiplex PCR, the TCRdb table keeps only in-frame clones and is missing some. The sample lists some 630,000 clones, approximately 96% occurring once. The V gene is TRBV5-1, the J gene TRBJ2-1, with D possibly being TRBD2 (6 bases). The clonotype was recovered from a woman younger than 45 in good health. The sample consisted of naive CD8+ T cells sorted from blood. CDR3 protein: CASSLAGGEQFF. CDR3 bases: TGCGCCAGCAGCTTGGCCGGGGGTGAGCAGTTCTTC.